The present T cell receptor beta chain was sequenced within a study of memory CD4+ T cells and cytomegalovirus serostatus. Study at large: Donors were healthy Belgian adults, 9 or 10 CMV seropositive and approximately 23 seronegative.

The protocol was immunoSEQ multiplex PCR, while the TCRdb copy is restricted to in-frame clones and leaves out a portion. Altogether 50,000 to 70,000 clones are present, less than 85% being singletons, with the ten largest covering around 0.83%. Single viable CD3+CD4+CD8-CD45RO+ cells were sorted as the memory CD4+ T cells. CMV serostatus came from serum IgG against pp150, pp28, p38, p52. In its sample, this clone was seen once. Its matching antigen is unknown. Study-level points and caveats: CD4+ memory repertoires contained about two fifths of the roughly 150 reported CMV TCRbeta sequences. The CMV-associated TCR signature appears largely within the CD4+ memory repertoire.

The source is an adult in good health and CMV-seronegative. The sample taken for sequencing was memory CD4+ T cells from blood.

The CDR3 bases are TGTGCCAGTAGTATAAATCAGGGGGGAGAGACCCAGTACTTC. This encodes CASSINQGGETQYF. This rearrangement joins TRBV19 to TRBJ2-5; D might be TRBD1 (7 bases). CDR1 is LNHDA and CDR2 is SQIVND in the germline V gene (reference sequence). There are 14 residues in the CDR3. V was pared by 2 bases and J by 4 bases, with 11 bases between.